The rows below give T cell receptor beta chains drawn from one sample of a study of T cells after yellow fever vaccination. TCRdb ran MiXCR on the 5' RACE reads and lists one entry per CDR3 protein. The repertoire holds about 58,000 distinct CDR3 sequences, approximately 6.9% seen once, with roughly 40% in the top ten. The sample in question was CD8+ T cells sorted from PBMCs, obtained on the day of the first yellow fever vaccination. The receptors here all came from a man younger than 35 who received the YFV17D yellow fever vaccine. The CDR3 runs from the conserved cysteine through the conserved F or W. The order of the fields is D gene, clone size, V gene, J gene, CDR3 protein, CDR3 DNA. A D gene is named only where the DNA matches it firmly. The listing skips clone size in some rows; elsewhere it reads once, few, many or a size class.

TRBD1,many,TRBV4-1,TRBJ1-6,CASSQEGQGNSPLHF,TGCGCCAGCAGCCAAGAAGGACAGGGGAATTCACCCCTCCACTTT
TRBD2,few,TRBV29-1,TRBJ2-1,CSVEEWGLNYNEQFF,TGCAGCGTTGAAGAGTGGGGACTAAACTACAATGAGCAGTTCTTC
.,many,TRBV11-2,TRBJ2-3,CASRHGHFSTDTQYF,TGTGCCAGCAGACACGGACATTTCTCCACAGATACGCAGTATTTT
TRBD2,.,TRBV4-3,TRBJ2-1,CASSQGGAGGHYNEQFF,TGCGCCAGCAGCCAAGGGGGAGCGGGGGGCCATTACAATGAGCAGTTCTTC
.,many,TRBV7-9,TRBJ1-1,CASSWGAGPEAFF,TGTGCCAGCAGCTGGGGGGCAGGGCCTGAAGCTTTCTTT
.,many,TRBV4-1,TRBJ2-7,CASSQDPGASYEQYF,TGCGCCAGCAGCCAAGATCCCGGGGCATCCTACGAGCAGTACTTC
.,many,TRBV7-2,TRBJ2-3,CASSPRWSDTQYF,TGTGCCAGCAGCCCCCGGTGGTCAGATACGCAGTATTTT
.,.,TRBV5-1,TRBJ1-2,CASQHRDRNYGYTF,TGCGCCAGCCAACACCGGGACCGAAACTATGGCTACACCTTC
.,few,TRBV7-9,TRBJ1-1,CASSPIAEGGNEAFF,TGTGCCAGCAGCCCCATTGCTGAGGGTGGGAATGAAGCTTTCTTT
.,many,TRBV7-6,TRBJ2-5,CASSLGVYQETQYF,TGTGCCAGCAGCTTAGGGGTGTACCAAGAGACCCAGTACTTC
TRBD1,few,TRBV7-6,TRBJ2-7,CASSSGTGLYEQYF,TGTGCCAGCAGCTCCGGGACAGGGCTCTACGAGCAGTACTTC
.,few,TRBV10-3,TRBJ2-1,CAISEREEQFF,TGTGCCATCAGTGAGAGGGAGGAGCAGTTCTTC
.,.,TRBV4-1,TRBJ2-1,CASSRSGGLSLGEQFF,TGCGCCAGCAGCCGTTCCGGGGGGCTCTCCTTAGGAGAGCAGTTCTTC
.,few,TRBV5-1,TRBJ2-5,CASSNDWETQYF,TGCGCCAGCAGCAACGACTGGGAGACCCAGTACTTC
.,many,TRBV27,TRBJ1-1,CASSLQGRGTEAFF,TGTGCCAGCAGTTTACAGGGGAGAGGGACTGAAGCTTTCTTT
TRBD2,.,TRBV27,TRBJ2-3,CAFSLIVAGVADTQYF,TGTGCCTTCAGTTTAATAGTAGCGGGGGTGGCAGATACGCAGTATTTT
TRBD1,.,TRBV5-6,TRBJ2-1,CASSLIWTGFRNEQFF,TGTGCCAGCAGCTTGATCTGGACAGGGTTTCGGAATGAGCAGTTCTTC
.,few,TRBV5-5,TRBJ2-2,CASSSWDVTGELFF,TGTGCCAGCAGCTCCTGGGACGTCACCGGGGAGCTGTTTTTT
TRBD2,few,TRBV11-2,TRBJ2-5,CASSILSGTEETQYF,TGTGCCAGCAGTATTCTCAGCGGGACCGAAGAGACCCAGTACTTC